These 20 T cell receptor beta chains share one sample of origin, sequenced in a study of response to subunit inactivated influenza vaccine. TCRdb reprocessed the RT-PCR reads with MiXCR, giving one entry per CDR3 protein. In the table there are approximately 480,000 distinct CDR3 sequences, roughly 9.8% of which are singletons. The sequenced sample was PBMCs from blood, obtained 40 to 50 days after vaccination. These receptors all stem from a man aged 50-59 years who received an inactivated influenza vaccine.

Only a few counts were recorded for this clonotype. J is TRBJ2-6 and V is TRBV5-1; D is possibly TRBD1 (6 bases). Between the trimmed V and J ends, which lost 4 bases and 0 bases, there was a span of 14 bases. Germline loops: CDR1 SGHRS, CDR2 YFSETQ. This CDR3 has 17 residues. The DNA for the CDR3 is TGCGCCAGCAGCCAGACAGGTGCTAGCTCTGGGGCCAACGTCCTGACTTTC. Translation gives CASSQTGASSGANVLTF.

J is TRBJ1-1 and V is TRBV10-3, with TRBD1 matching 7 bases. V gave up 6 bases and J gave up 4 bases; unmatched junction bases: 8. Germline V lookup: CDR1 ENHRY, CDR2 SYGVKD. This CDR3 has 14 residues. The CDR3 is CAIRASDRSTEAFF. The CDR3 DNA follows: TGTGCCATCAGGGCTTCGGACAGGAGCACTGAAGCTTTCTTT.

V gene TRBV6-4 combines with J gene TRBJ2-5; D not certain. CDR1 and CDR2 (germline): MRHNA, SNTAGT. CDR3 length equals 13 residues. V lost 4 bases, J lost 7 bases, and 13 bases lay in between. The CDR3 region has the DNA TGTGCCAGCAGTGGTGAGGTGGGTGCGACCCAGTACTTC. Translated: CASSGEVGATQYF.

This clonotype was detected only a few times. This rearrangement joins TRBV29-1 to TRBJ2-3, with 13 nucleotides matching TRBD2. The CDR3 runs to 18 residues. V lost 5 bases and J lost 2; bases outside the gene matches: 13. The germline CDR1 and CDR2 sequences are SQVTM and ANQGSEA. The CDR3 bases are TGCAGCGTTAACGGACTAGCGGGAGTTCGAGGATCCACAGATACGCAGTATTTT. This encodes CSVNGLAGVRGSTDTQYF.

The V call is TRBV6-2 or TRBV6-3, the J call TRBJ2-1; 8 bases agree with TRBD2. Germline CDR1 is MNHEY and CDR2 is SVGEGT. The CDR3 has 16 amino acids. V was pared by 6 bases and J by 4 bases, with 11 bases of the junction left unmatched. The CDR3 DNA follows: TGTGCCAGCAGACAGATAAGCGGGGGCCTTTACAATGAGCAGTTCTTC. Translating gives CASRQISGGLYNEQFF.

This chain connects TRBV4-1 to TRBJ2-5, with D unclear. V was shortened by 2 bases and J by 4 bases, with 8 bases between the two germline ends. Germline V CDR1 and CDR2: MGHRA, YSYEKL. CDR3 length equals 13 residues. Written as DNA, the CDR3 is TGCGCCAGCAGCCAATTTGGTGGAGAGACCCAGTACTTC. This encodes CASSQFGGETQYF.

The J gene is TRBJ1-6, the V gene TRBV5-1, with a weak D call TRBD1 (6 bases). CDR1 is SGHRS, CDR2 YFSETQ, per germline. This CDR3 region has 14 residues. The V gene lost 0 bases and the J gene lost 10 bases, with 11 bases spanning the gap. This CDR3 is CASSLEGGYSPLHF. The CDR3 coding sequence is TGCGCCAGCAGCTTGGAAGGGGGATACTCACCCCTCCACTTT.

This chain uses TRBV20-1 with TRBJ1-5, with D maybe TRBD1 (5 bases). The germline gives CDR1 DFQATT, CDR2 SNEGSKA (reference sequence). Trimming removed 3 bases from V and 5 bases from J, with 11 bases in between. This CDR3 region has 13 residues. The CDR3 is CSARPGRDQPQHF. In DNA form, the CDR3 reads TGCAGTGCTAGGCCGGGACGGGATCAGCCCCAGCATTTT.

This sequence joins TRBV27 and TRBJ2-7; D is possibly TRBD1 (6 bases). There are 13 residues in the CDR3. The germline V gene has CDR1 MNHEY and CDR2 SMNVEV (reference sequence). Between the trimmed V and J ends, which lost 3 bases and 3 bases, there was a span of 9 bases. In DNA form, the CDR3 reads TGTGCCAGCAGTTTTAACAGGGTCTACGAGCAGTACTTC. It codes for CASSFNRVYEQYF.

This clonotype was found many times. This chain connects TRBV28 to TRBJ2-7, with 7 nucleotides matching TRBD1. Germline-derived CDR1 and CDR2 are MDHEN and SYDVKM. J was trimmed by 1 base and V by 3 bases; bases with no gene match: 3. The CDR3 spans 14 residues. CDR3 sequence reads: CASSLIRGSYEQYF. Written as DNA, the CDR3 is TGTGCCAGCAGTTTGATCAGGGGGTCCTACGAGCAGTACTTC.

This clonotype was recorded a few times. The chain uses TRBV6-1 and TRBJ2-7, with unresolved D. The CDR3 extends over 13 amino acids. Germline V gene lookup returns CDR1 MNHNS and CDR2 SASEGT. The V gene lost 4 bases and the J gene lost 5 bases, with 12 bases spanning the gap. This chain's CDR3 is CASSGLSPHEQYF. In DNA, the CDR3 is TGTGCCAGCAGTGGGCTCTCTCCCCACGAGCAGTACTTC.

The rearrangement links TRBV6-2 or TRBV6-3 to TRBJ2-3, with D perhaps matching TRBD2 (5 bases). Germline CDR1 MNHEY, CDR2 SVGEGT. Trimming removed 4 bases at V and 4 bases at J, with 15 bases between. This CDR3 has 15 amino acids. CDR3 DNA sequence: TGTGCCAGCAGTTCAATAGCGTTTTCTTCAGATACGCAGTATTTT. Protein: CASSSIAFSSDTQYF.

There are many counts of this clonotype. This chain connects TRBV9 to TRBJ2-3; D is uncertain. This CDR3 is built from 15 residues. Trimming removed 0 bases at V and 0 bases at J, with 8 bases between. Germline CDR1 is SGDLS and CDR2 is YYNGEE. The CDR3 reads CASSVDLLSTDTQYF. The CDR3 DNA follows: TGTGCCAGCAGCGTAGATCTGCTTAGCACAGATACGCAGTATTTT.

This clonotype has only a few counts. This chain joins TRBV11-2 and TRBJ1-1; TRBD1 is a possible D gene (5 bases). The germline V and J ends were trimmed by 4 bases and 1 base, with 13 bases remaining between them. From germline, CDR1 is SGHAT and CDR2 FQNNGV. The CDR3 totals 15 residues. CDR3 bases: TGTGCCAGCAGCTCCTCAGGGATCAGGAACACTGAAGCTTTCTTT. This translates into CASSSSGIRNTEAFF.

This clonotype was counted once. This sequence joins TRBV9 and TRBJ2-1, with 7 bases aligning to TRBD1. Per germline, CDR1 SGDLS and CDR2 YYNGEE. This CDR3 contains 16 residues. Losses at the gene ends were 0 bases for V and 9 bases for J; bases not matched to a gene: 12. This CDR3 reads CASSVEGAVRRGEQFF. The CDR3 coding sequence is TGTGCCAGCAGCGTAGAGGGGGCGGTCCGGAGAGGTGAGCAGTTCTTC. The full variable domain, with the rest looked up from reference TRBV9 and TRBJ2-1, is DSGVTQTPKHLITATGQRVTLRCSPRSGDLSVYWYQQSLDQGLQFLIQYYNGEERAKGNILERFSAQQFPDLHSELNLSSLELGDSALYFCASSVEGAVRRGEQFFGPGTRLTVL.

This clonotype showed up just a few times. The chain uses TRBV6-2 or TRBV6-3 and TRBJ1-3; D might be TRBD1 (6 bases). The CDR3 is 16 amino acids. Germline V gene data show CDR1 as MNHEY and CDR2 as SVGEGT. Between the trimmed V and J ends, which lost 6 bases and 3 bases, there was a span of 18 bases. CDR3 loop: CASRTPRDTIGNTIYF. For the CDR3, the DNA is TGTGCCAGCAGAACCCCCCGGGACACCATTGGAAACACCATATATTTT.

This clonotype has only a few counts. The chain joins TRBV20-1 to TRBJ2-1; D gene ambiguous. Germline V gene data show CDR1 as DFQATT and CDR2 as SNEGSKA (reference sequence). Trimming stripped 1 base from V and 4 bases from J, with 14 bases between. CDR3 length equals 15 residues. CDR3 nucleotides: TGCAGTGCTAGAGGACCGGCGGCGATATACAATGAGCAGTTCTTC. Translating gives CSARGPAAIYNEQFF.

A few counts support this clonotype. The rearrangement links TRBV6-1 to TRBJ2-7; perhaps TRBD1 as D (5 bases). CDR3 length: 14 amino acids. The germline V and J ends were trimmed by 5 bases and 6 bases, with 17 bases remaining between them. In germline, CDR1 is MNHNS, CDR2 SASEGT. The CDR3 DNA reads TGTGCCAGCAGTCCAGGGCTTTCCGCCGGCGAGCAGTACTTC. This encodes CASSPGLSAGEQYF.

This clonotype was seen a few times. The chain recombines TRBV29-1 with TRBJ2-3; no reliable D call. Germline V gene sequence: CDR1 SQVTM, CDR2 ANQGSEA. CDR3 length: 13 amino acids. The V gene lost 2 bases and the J gene lost 2 bases, with 8 bases spanning the gap. This chain's CDR3 is CSVERLSTDTQYF. In DNA, the CDR3 is TGCAGCGTTGAAAGGCTATCCACAGATACGCAGTATTTT.

This clonotype was observed many times. The rearrangement uses TRBV11-2 and TRBJ2-5; D not resolved. The germline V gene has CDR1 SGHAT and CDR2 FQNNGV. Trimming stripped 1 base from V and 1 base from J, with 10 bases between. The CDR3 totals 15 residues. CDR3 coding DNA: TGTGCCAGCAGCTTAGGAGCCAGGTCCCAAGAGACCCAGTACTTC. As protein: CASSLGARSQETQYF.